The 27 T cell receptor beta chains below were found in one sample sequenced in a study of T cell clonotyping in hematopoietic cell transplantation (dated by TCRdb to about 2021). The library was produced with the immunoSEQ multiplex PCR assay. TCRdb holds this immuneACCESS table with in-frame rearrangements only. Some clones are missing; in checked studies, unresolved V genes explain under half, and the rest has no known cause. This sample comprises around 12,000 clones, about 86% of them detected only once. 5.8% of the sample belongs to the ten largest clones. Read against the paper, the sample's time point label means: 100 days after allo-HCT. This material consisted of PBMCs, taken 100 days after allogeneic stem cell transplant. These receptors all stem from a female patient between 35 and 55 years old who had an allogeneic stem cell transplant from a related donor, so T cells may come from the graft donor. Some clones in this sample may be carry-over from other donors' samples.

J is TRBJ1-2 and V is TRBV30, with D maybe TRBD1 (5 bases). The CDR3 totals 14 residues. Germline V gene data show CDR1 as GTSNPN and CDR2 as SVGIG (reference sequence). V shed 2 bases and J shed 5 bases, with 15 bases lying between them. CDR3 in DNA: TGTGCCTGGAGTCTTGGGGCGAGATTTTATGGCTACACCTTC. Amino acids: CAWSLGARFYGYTF.

CDR3 in DNA: TGCAGCGTTGCTAAGGGGACACTAGCGGGACAAGAGACCCAGTACTTC. Amino acid sequence: CSVAKGTLAGQETQYF. The V call is TRBV29-1, the J call TRBJ2-5, with 10 bases identical to TRBD2. The CDR3 covers 16 residues. The ends lost 4 bases at V and 2 bases at J; junction bases unmatched: 10. CDR1 is SQVTM and CDR2 is ANQGSEA in the germline V gene.

This rearrangement joins TRBV4-2 to TRBJ1-2; TRBD1 matches at 7 bases. This CDR3 is 15 amino acids long. The germline gives CDR1 LGHNA, CDR2 YNFKEQ. V shed 0 bases and J 4 bases; nucleotides not matched to a gene: 5. This CDR3 reads CASSQDQTGSYGYTF. Here the CDR3 DNA reads TGTGCCAGCAGCCAAGATCAGACAGGGAGCTATGGCTACACCTTC.

This clone was found a few times. The rearrangement uses TRBV6-5 and TRBJ1-5; weak D call: TRBD1 (6 bases). Trimming stripped 7 bases from V and 5 bases from J, with 9 bases between. This CDR3 spans 12 amino acids. CDR1 is MNHEY and CDR2 is SVGAGI in the germline V gene. In nucleotides, the CDR3 is TGTGCCAGCACGCAGGGGTATCAGCCCCAGCATTTT. This gives the protein CASTQGYQPQHF.

A single count supports this clone. This chain connects TRBV19 to TRBJ1-5; 7 bases line up with TRBD1. V dropped 4 bases and J dropped 1; count of bases not matched to a gene: 13. The CDR3 totals 18 residues. Per the germline V gene, CDR1 is LNHDA and CDR2 is SQIVND (reference sequence). In DNA form, the CDR3 reads TGTGCCAGTAGTAGACCCCCGACAGGGAGTGGGAGCAATCAGCCCCAGCATTTT. Its translation is CASSRPPTGSGSNQPQHF.

V usage is TRBV6-6 and J usage is TRBJ1-1, with a tentative D call TRBD1 (6 bases). Germline V CDR1 and CDR2: MNHNY, SVGAGI (reference sequence). Trimming cost V 6 bases and J 1 base, with 12 bases left between them. This CDR3 contains 14 residues. Here the CDR3 DNA reads TGTGCCAGCAGCGCAGGGGTCCCGAACACTGAAGCTTTCTTT. The encoded protein is CASSAGVPNTEAFF.

The chain combines TRBV19 with TRBJ2-2, with D unclear. Trimming took off 5 bases at V and 4 bases at J, with 11 bases between the two ends. CDR1 is LNHDA and CDR2 is SQIVND in the germline V gene (reference sequence). CDR3 length: 14 residues. This chain's CDR3 is CASSPRGVTGELFF. Written as DNA, the CDR3 is TGTGCCAGTAGTCCCCGTGGGGTCACCGGGGAGCTGTTTTTT. Together with reference TRBV19 and TRBJ2-2, the CDR3 gives the full variable domain: DGGITQSPKYLFRKEGQNVTLSCEQNLNHDAMYWYRQDPGQGLRLIYYSQIVNDFQKGDIAEGYSVSREKKESFPLTVTSAQKNPTAFYLCASSPRGVTGELFFGEGSRLTVL.

The rearrangement joins TRBV7-3 to TRBJ2-3; perhaps TRBD2 as D (6 bases). This CDR3 has 15 amino acids. With 2 bases removed from V and 3 bases from J, the gap between germline ends came to 12 bases. Germline V gives CDR1 SGHTA, CDR2 FQGTGA. CDR3 DNA sequence: TGTGCCAGCAGCTTAGGTCGGGAGTGGACAGATACGCAGTATTTT. It codes for CASSLGREWTDTQYF.

The rearrangement links TRBV4-1 to TRBJ2-7, with 8 bases fitting TRBD2. The ends lost 4 bases at V and 5 bases at J; junction bases unmatched: 10. Germline V gene data show CDR1 as MGHRA and CDR2 as YSYEKL. CDR3 length equals 15 residues. The CDR3 DNA is TGCGCCAGCAGCCCCCAGGGCGGGAGGACCCACGAGCAGTACTTC. This translates into CASSPQGGRTHEQYF.

The rearrangement links TRBV7-9 to TRBJ2-6, with no clear D. CDR1 is SEHNR, CDR2 FQNEAQ, per germline (reference sequence). The CDR3 is made up of 17 amino acids. V lost 7 bases and J lost 0, with 16 bases in between. The CDR3 loop reads CASTPEGRISGANVLTF. CDR3 bases: TGTGCCAGCACCCCCGAAGGACGGATCTCTGGGGCCAACGTCCTGACTTTC. The entire variable domain, with the rest obtained from reference TRBV7-9 and TRBJ2-6, is as follows: DTGVSQNPRHKITKRGQNVTFRCDPISEHNRLYWYRQTLGQGPEFLTYFQNEAQLEKSRLLSDRFSAERPKGSFSTLEIQRTEQGDSAMYLCASTPEGRISGANVLTFGAGSRLTVL.

In the case of this clone: The germline gene is not matched at one end of the junction; a read error may be the cause. The CDR3 is CASSNRDRGECF. The CDR3 nucleotides are TGTGCCAGTTCCAATCGGGACAGGGGAGAATGTTTT. The gene calls are TRBV19 and TRBJ2-3; 10 bases map to TRBD1. The length of the CDR3 is 12 residues. Looked up from germline, CDR1 is LNHDA and CDR2 is SQIVND (reference sequence).

The rearrangement uses TRBV11-2 and TRBJ2-7; D not resolved. There are 11 residues in the CDR3. V was pared by 1 base and J by 6 bases, with 4 bases between. In germline, CDR1 is SGHAT, CDR2 FQNNGV. The CDR3 sequence is CASSLGLEQYF. CDR3 bases: TGTGCCAGCAGCTTAGGCCTCGAGCAGTACTTC.

The chain links TRBV10-3 to TRBJ1-2, with D possibly TRBD1 on 6 matching bases. This CDR3 contains 13 residues. Between the trimmed V and J ends, which lost 5 bases and 5 bases, there was a span of 12 bases. In germline, CDR1 is ENHRY, CDR2 SYGVKD. The CDR3 spells CAISPQGIYGYTF. In nucleotides, the CDR3 is TGTGCCATCAGTCCCCAGGGGATATATGGCTACACCTTC.

This clone was observed a single time. V usage is TRBV5-1 and J usage is TRBJ2-3, with TRBD2 matching over 11 bases. The CDR3 length is 15 residues. Per germline, CDR1 SGHRS and CDR2 YFSETQ. Trimming removed 0 bases from V and 4 bases from J; junction bases left unmatched: 1. The CDR3 protein is CASSLGSGRADTQYF. The CDR3 DNA follows: TGCGCCAGCAGCTTGGGTAGCGGGAGGGCAGATACGCAGTATTTT.

CDR3: CASSFWRPEKYNEQFF. The CDR3 DNA reads TGTGCCAGCAGTTTTTGGCGGCCTGAGAAATACAATGAGCAGTTCTTC. This chain uses TRBV27 with TRBJ2-1, with D unresolved. This CDR3 is built from 16 residues. CDR1 and CDR2 (germline): MNHEY, SMNVEV (reference sequence). V was pared by 3 bases and J by 4 bases, with 16 bases between.

This clone is medium-sized by share. V usage is TRBV7-2 and J usage is TRBJ2-5; D remains unclear. V was trimmed by 5 bases and J by 3 bases, leaving 4 bases between them. Germline V gene data show CDR1 as SGHTA and CDR2 as FQGNSA. The CDR3 runs 11 residues. CDR3 bases: TGTGCCAGCAGCGTAGAAGAGACCCAGTACTTC. Its protein product is CASSVEETQYF.

This sequence joins TRBV19 and TRBJ1-2; weak D call: TRBD1 (5 bases). CDR3 size: 14 residues. Germline CDR1 reads LNHDA; CDR2 reads SQIVND (reference sequence). Trimming left V 1 base short and J 4 bases short, with 10 bases between. Here the CDR3 reads CASSIVQGSYGYTF. The CDR3 bases are TGTGCCAGTAGTATAGTGCAGGGCAGCTATGGCTACACCTTC. Supplemented by reference TRBV19 and TRBJ1-2, the full variable domain reads DGGITQSPKYLFRKEGQNVTLSCEQNLNHDAMYWYRQDPGQGLRLIYYSQIVNDFQKGDIAEGYSVSREKKESFPLTVTSAQKNPTAFYLCASSIVQGSYGYTFGSGTRLTVV.

The chain has TRBV5-1 and TRBJ1-1; D is perhaps TRBD1 (5 bases). Between the trimmed V and J ends, which lost 2 bases and 1 base, there was a span of 15 bases. The CDR3 consists of 16 residues. In germline, CDR1 is SGHRS, CDR2 YFSETQ. The CDR3 sequence is CASSLQGEVGNTEAFF. CDR3 coding DNA: TGCGCCAGCAGCTTACAAGGGGAGGTAGGGAACACTGAAGCTTTCTTT.

The rearrangement uses TRBV10-3 and TRBJ2-3; D not certain. The CDR3 has 13 amino acids. V was trimmed by 0 bases and J by 0 bases, leaving 1 base between them. Germline V lookup: CDR1 ENHRY, CDR2 SYGVKD. CDR3: CAISESSTDTQYF. As DNA, the CDR3 is TGTGCCATCAGTGAGTCCAGCACAGATACGCAGTATTTT.

This chain uses TRBV28 with TRBJ1-1; possible D gene TRBD1, 5 bases. This CDR3 spans 14 amino acids. With 7 bases removed from V and 0 bases from J, the gap between germline ends came to 12 bases. The germline V gene has CDR1 MDHEN and CDR2 SYDVKM. The CDR3 DNA reads as TGTGCCAGCACCCCGGGACCGATGAACACTGAAGCTTTCTTT. Protein: CASTPGPMNTEAFF.

V and J are TRBV28 and TRBJ1-5, with no clear D. Trimming took off 6 bases at V and 7 bases at J, with 19 bases between the two ends. The CDR3 contains 15 residues. Germline-derived CDR1 and CDR2 are MDHEN and SYDVKM. The CDR3 reads CASRATGRDRQPQHF. The CDR3 DNA follows: TGTGCCAGCAGGGCCACGGGGAGGGATAGACAGCCCCAGCATTTT. Together with reference TRBV28 and TRBJ1-5, the CDR3 gives the full variable domain: DVKVTQSSRYLVKRTGEKVFLECVQDMDHENMFWYRQDPGLGLRLIYFSYDVKMKEKGDIPEGYSVSREKKERFSLILESASTNQTSMYLCASRATGRDRQPQHFGDGTRLSIL.

The chain carries TRBV6-6 and TRBJ2-7; 7 bases fit TRBD2. Trimming at V came to 5 bases and at J to 0 bases, leaving 4 bases not matched to a gene. Germline values: CDR1 MNHNY, CDR2 SVGAGI (reference sequence). The CDR3 contains 14 residues. CDR3 residues: CASSLSGNSYEQYF. The CDR3 nucleotides read TGTGCCAGCAGTCTCAGCGGGAACTCCTACGAGCAGTACTTC.

The gene calls are TRBV7-9 and TRBJ1-2; 8 bases are a match to TRBD1. This CDR3 is built from 13 residues. Trimming removed 5 bases from V and 8 bases from J; junction bases left unmatched: 7. Per germline, CDR1 SEHNR and CDR2 FQNEAQ (reference sequence). The CDR3 DNA follows: TGTGCCAGCAGCGGGCAGGGGGCCTGGGGCTACACCTTC. It translates to CASSGQGAWGYTF.

This chain uses TRBV30 with TRBJ2-7, with a possible D match to TRBD2 (5 bases). This CDR3 comprises 13 residues. Deletions cut 4 bases from V and 3 bases from J, with 13 bases between. Per germline, CDR1 GTSNPN and CDR2 SVGIG (reference sequence). In nucleotides, the CDR3 is TGTGCCTGGACCAGGACTTCCAACTACGAGCAGTACTTC. Translation: CAWTRTSNYEQYF.

This clone was seen a few times. The chain joins TRBV28 to TRBJ2-1; D might be TRBD1 (6 bases). Trimming left V 5 bases short and J 7 bases short, with 18 bases between. This CDR3 region has 15 residues. The germline CDR1 and CDR2 sequences are MDHEN and SYDVKM. CDR3 region: CASSLSGVLWNEQFF. The CDR3 nucleotides are TGTGCCAGCAGTCTCTCAGGGGTTCTGTGGAATGAGCAGTTCTTC.

This clone was counted a single time. V is TRBV5-4 and J is TRBJ2-1, with 7 bases identical to TRBD2. The ends lost 0 bases at V and 7 bases at J; junction bases unmatched: 10. Germline V CDR1 and CDR2: SGHNT, YYREEE (reference sequence). The CDR3 has 16 amino acids. The chain's CDR3 is CASSLGAGGSWNEQFF. The CDR3 region has the DNA TGTGCCAGCAGCTTGGGAGCTGGCGGGAGTTGGAATGAGCAGTTCTTC. The full variable domain, its missing parts supplied by reference TRBV5-4 and TRBJ2-1, is ETGVTQSPTHLIKTRGQQVTLRCSSQSGHNTVSWYQQALGQGPQFIFQYYREEENGRGNFPPRFSGLQFPNYSSELNVNALELDDSALYLCASSLGAGGSWNEQFFGPGTRLTVL.

In its sample, this clone was seen a few times. The chain recombines TRBV30 with TRBJ1-1; no firm D call. V lost 6 bases and J lost 3, with 5 bases in between. The length of the CDR3 is 10 residues. Looked up from germline, CDR1 is GTSNPN and CDR2 is SVGIG (reference sequence). CDR3 sequence (DNA): TGTGCCTGCGGCGACACTGAAGCTTTCTTT. Amino acids: CACGDTEAFF.